These T cell receptor beta chains were read from a single sample in a study of blood T cell repertoires in COVID-19. Only in-frame clones appear in the TCRdb table, and some are missing; sequencing was by immunoSEQ multiplex PCR. The sample comprises approximately 500,000 clones, about 88% of which are singletons, and 0.9% rests with the top ten. Sequenced: peripheral blood. These receptors came from a young man with COVID-19, enrolled during active disease. The CDR3 runs from the conserved cysteine through the conserved F or W. The D gene is left open where the match is weak. The size entry is marked missing in some rows and otherwise reads once, few, many or a size class.

V	D	size	J	DNA	CDR3
TRBV7-2	NA	NA	TRBJ1-3	TGTGCCAGCAGCTCGTCGGGGGACTCTGGAAACACCATATATTTT	CASSSSGDSGNTIYF
TRBV12-5	NA	NA	TRBJ1-1	TGTGCTAGTGCGGCCCCAACAGGGCAGAACACTGAAGCTTTCTTT	CASAAPTGQNTEAFF
TRBV11-1	NA	NA	TRBJ2-1	TGTGCCAGCAGCCCACGAGTTATTGATAGCTACAATGAGCAGTTCTTC	CASSPRVIDSYNEQFF
TRBV23-1	TRBD1	NA	TRBJ1-5	TGCGCCAGCAATTCCATATGGACAGGGAACAGCAATCAGCCCCAGCATTTT	CASNSIWTGNSNQPQHF
TRBV11-2	NA	NA	TRBJ2-7	TGTGCCAGCAGCTTAGGGGAGTCCTACGAGCAGTACTTC	CASSLGESYEQYF
TRBV28	TRBD2	NA	TRBJ2-7	TGTGCCAGCAGTTTAAGTCTGGGAACTAGCGGGATTTGGGAGCAGTACTTC	CASSLSLGTSGIWEQYF
TRBV25-1	NA	NA	TRBJ2-7	TGTGCCAGCAGCCCACTCCTAGGCGGATACTCCTACGAGCAGTACTTC	CASSPLLGGYSYEQYF
TRBV3-1/TRBV3-2	NA	NA	TRBJ2-3	TGTGCCAGCAGTTTCTTCGGGGATACGCAGTATTTT	CASSFFGDTQYF
TRBV5-6	NA	NA	TRBJ1-1	TGTGCCAGCAGCTTGGGAGGCAGGGCGGACACTGAAGCTTTCTTT	CASSLGGRADTEAFF
TRBV7-9	NA	NA	TRBJ2-3	TGTGCCAGCAGCTTCCCCGGACGAGGGATATACACAGATACGCAGTATTTT	CASSFPGRGIYTDTQYF
TRBV20-1	NA	NA	TRBJ2-5	TGCAGTGCCCAGACTGAGGAGACCCAGTACTTC	CSAQTEETQYF
TRBV24-1	NA	medium-sized	TRBJ2-7	TGTGCCACCAGTCCAGGGTTCTCCTACGAGCAGTACTTC	CATSPGFSYEQYF
TRBV5-8	NA	NA	TRBJ2-3	TGTGCCAGCGGAACCCGAGGGAGCACAGATACGCAGTATTTT	CASGTRGSTDTQYF
TRBV5-6	TRBD2	NA	TRBJ2-5	TGTGCCAGCGCAACAAGCGGGGGGGTCCAAGAGACCCAGTACTTC	CASATSGGVQETQYF
TRBV5-4	TRBD2	NA	TRBJ2-1	TGTGCCAGCAGCCCGGGGGGGACCTACAATGAGCAGTTCTTC	CASSPGGTYNEQFF
TRBV27	NA	once	TRBJ2-7	TGTGCCAGCAGTTTACTTGACAGGATCTACGAGCAGTACTTC	CASSLLDRIYEQYF
TRBV4-2	NA	NA	TRBJ1-2	TGTGCCAGCAGCCAAGATCGAGGACTCGTCTATGGCTACACCTTC	CASSQDRGLVYGYTF
TRBV7-9	NA	NA	TRBJ1-1	TGTGCCAGCAGCTTACAGGGAACGAACACTGAAGCTTTCTTT	CASSLQGTNTEAFF